This section outlines one T cell receptor (beta chain) sequence together with its context. Its target is not known. This specimen belongs to a study of T cell repertoires in cytomegalovirus infection. For the study at large: Public TCR beta signatures marked donors with CMV infection and the matching HLA.

Study observations and caveats: Cumulated frequencies of public TCR beta families served to identify carriers of CMV plus the relevant HLA. Clonotypes of TCR beta that were HLA-C-restricted and CMV-specific dominated the ex vivo response.

From the reads, TCRdb called clonotypes with MiXCR, one entry per CDR3 protein. Seen here are around 530,000 distinct CDR3 sequences, approximately 26% observed once, and the top ten hold roughly an eighth. The sequence was collected from a human donor in good health (CMV status not recorded). Some clones in this sample may be carry-over from other donors' samples. What was sequenced was PBMCs.

The CDR3 DNA sequence: TGTGCCAGCAGAAGACAGGGGAAGGGCTATGGCTACACCTTC. Protein: CASRRQGKGYGYTF. The J gene is TRBJ1-2, the V gene TRBV12-3 or TRBV12-4; 8 nucleotides match TRBD1. The CDR3 loop spans 14 amino acids. J lost 4 bases, V lost 6 bases, and 7 bases had no gene match.